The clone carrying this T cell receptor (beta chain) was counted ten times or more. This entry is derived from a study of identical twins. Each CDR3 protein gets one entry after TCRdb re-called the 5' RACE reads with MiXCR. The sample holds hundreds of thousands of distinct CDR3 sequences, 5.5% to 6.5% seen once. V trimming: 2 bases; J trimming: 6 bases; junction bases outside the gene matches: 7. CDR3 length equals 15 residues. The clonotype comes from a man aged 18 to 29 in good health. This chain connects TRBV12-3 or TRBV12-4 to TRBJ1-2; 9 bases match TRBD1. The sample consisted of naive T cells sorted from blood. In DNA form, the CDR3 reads TGTGCCAGCAGTTTATACGGACAGGGGATCGATGGCTACACCTTC. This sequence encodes CASSLYGQGIDGYTF.